The subject of this entry is one T cell receptor (beta chain). This sample was taken from a study of blood T cell repertoires in COVID-19. Study at large: Samples taken during acute and convalescent COVID-19 were collected in the United States, Italy and Spain. Nucleic acid was either cDNA or gDNA, and it came from T cells, B-cell-depleted T cells, or PBMCs.

Authors' data handling: From reference gene primer amplification, estimates of nucleated cell counts were derived. The data were produced by immunoSEQ multiplex PCR, yet TCRdb's version contains in-frame clones alone and is incomplete. For V, J and clone size, that table is used; D and trimming come from the DNA. The sample includes about 68,000 clones, approximately 85% seen only once; the top ten take approximately 25%. Sequencing used peripheral blood. The sequence came from a man aged 45-60 years with acute or convalescent COVID-19.

The chain's CDR3 is CASMVTALYGYTF. The CDR3 nucleotides are TGTGCCAGCATGGTTACAGCTCTATACGGCTACACCTTC. This chain connects TRBV6-5 to TRBJ1-2; D is unclear. CDR3 length: 13 amino acids. Germline assignment: CDR1 MNHEY and CDR2 SVGAGI. V lost 7 bases and J lost 8, with 17 bases in between.